One sample yielded the 7 T cell receptor beta chains listed below, sequenced in a study of T-cell reconstitution after alpha-beta-depleted transplantation in children. TCRbeta library preparation incorporated unique molecular identifiers. TCRdb fed the PCR reads into MiXCR, producing one record per CDR3 protein. The table lists about 640,000 distinct CDR3 sequences, roughly 17% of them singletons. The starting material was PBMCs from the stem cell graft donor, obtained from the stem cell graft. The receptor set was obtained from a human donor who donated a stem cell graft to a child with acute myeloid leukemia.

In its sample, this clonotype was seen many times. This sequence joins TRBV20-1 and TRBJ2-7, with D perhaps matching TRBD1 (5 bases). Germline V CDR1 and CDR2: DFQATT, SNEGSKA (reference sequence). With 8 bases removed from V and 1 base from J, the gap between germline ends came to 12 bases. The length of the CDR3 is 12 residues. The CDR3 DNA is TGCAGTCCGCAGACAGTTTCCTACGAGCAGTACTTC. Amino acids: CSPQTVSYEQYF.

This clonotype appeared many times. This sequence joins TRBV20-1 and TRBJ2-7; D call uncertain. CDR1 is DFQATT, CDR2 SNEGSKA, per germline (reference sequence). V lost 0 bases and J 3 bases, leaving 6 bases between the germline ends. This CDR3 region has 12 residues. In DNA form, the CDR3 reads TGCAGTGCTAGAGAAGACGGCTACGAGCAGTACTTC. Translating it yields CSAREDGYEQYF.

The rearrangement links TRBV5-6 to TRBJ2-2, with D tentatively TRBD1 (6 bases). V was pared by 0 bases and J by 1 base, with 7 bases between. Per germline, CDR1 SGHDT and CDR2 YYEEEE. This CDR3 spans 15 amino acids. The DNA of the CDR3 is TGTGCCAGCAGCTTGGTACAGGGGAACACCGGGGAGCTGTTTTTT. The encoded protein is CASSLVQGNTGELFF.

The chain recombines TRBV20-1 with TRBJ1-6, with D unclear. V was trimmed by 0 bases and J by 9 bases, leaving 21 bases between them. Germline V lookup: CDR1 DFQATT, CDR2 SNEGSKA (reference sequence). This CDR3 has 17 amino acids. The CDR3 is CSARDRDSVGSGSPLHF. CDR3 coding DNA: TGCAGTGCTAGAGATCGGGATAGCGTGGGTTCGGGTTCACCCCTCCACTTT.

V gene TRBV12-3 or TRBV12-4 combines with J gene TRBJ2-1; D is ambiguous. This CDR3 is 15 amino acids long. V dropped 3 bases and J dropped 1 base, with 10 bases sitting between them. The CDR3 DNA is TGTGCCAGCAGTTTTGAGAGAACTTCCTACAATGAGCAGTTCTTC. It yields the protein CASSFERTSYNEQFF.

In its sample, this clonotype was seen many times. The chain has TRBV5-4 and TRBJ2-1; D might be TRBD1 (6 bases). This CDR3 has 16 residues. With 0 bases removed from V and 3 bases from J, the gap between germline ends came to 13 bases. Germline assignment: CDR1 SGHNT and CDR2 YYREEE (reference sequence). This CDR3 is CASSLALGDNYNEQFF. CDR3 in DNA: TGTGCCAGCAGCTTGGCCCTCGGGGACAACTACAATGAGCAGTTCTTC.

CDR3 loop: CATSWTTGNLPGNTIYF. The CDR3 nucleotides are TGTGCCACCAGCTGGACGACAGGGAATTTGCCTGGAAACACCATATATTTT. This chain connects TRBV15 to TRBJ1-3; 7 nucleotides match TRBD1. Germline lookup yields CDR1 LNHNV and CDR2 YYDKDF (reference sequence). This CDR3 comprises 17 residues. Germline trimming cut 5 bases from V and 2 bases from J; bases unmatched to any gene: 12. Using reference TRBV15 and TRBJ1-3 for the parts outside the CDR3, the full variable domain is DAMVIQNPRYQVTQFGKPVTLSCSQTLNHNVMYWYQQKSSQAPKLLFHYYDKDFNNEADTPDNFQSRRPNTSFCFLDIRSPGLGDTAMYLCATSWTTGNLPGNTIYFGEGSWLTVV.